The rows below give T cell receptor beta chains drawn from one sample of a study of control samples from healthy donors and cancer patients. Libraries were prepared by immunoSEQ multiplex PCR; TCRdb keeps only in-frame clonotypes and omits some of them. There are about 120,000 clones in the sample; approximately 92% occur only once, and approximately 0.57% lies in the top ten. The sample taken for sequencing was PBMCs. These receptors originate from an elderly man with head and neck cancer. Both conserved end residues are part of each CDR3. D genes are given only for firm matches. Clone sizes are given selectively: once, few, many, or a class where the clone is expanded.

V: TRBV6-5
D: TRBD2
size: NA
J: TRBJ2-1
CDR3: CASRDSSGSSNEQFF
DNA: TGTGCCAGCAGGGATAGTAGCGGGAGTAGCAATGAGCAGTTCTTC

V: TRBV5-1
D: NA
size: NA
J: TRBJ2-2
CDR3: CASSRMGSPNTGELFF
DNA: TGCGCCAGCAGCCGAATGGGTTCCCCGAACACCGGGGAGCTGTTTTTT

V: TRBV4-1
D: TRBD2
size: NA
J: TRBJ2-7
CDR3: CASSPLTSGGYEQYF
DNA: TGCGCCAGCAGCCCCCTTACTAGCGGAGGCTACGAGCAGTACTTC

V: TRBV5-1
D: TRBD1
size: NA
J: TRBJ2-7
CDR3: CASSSGQGGEQYF
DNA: TGCGCCAGCAGTTCGGGACAGGGCGGCGAGCAGTACTTC

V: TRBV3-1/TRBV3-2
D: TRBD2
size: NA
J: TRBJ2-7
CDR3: CASSSRGRGGIYEQYF
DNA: TGTGCCAGCAGCTCAAGAGGCCGGGGGGGTATTTACGAGCAGTACTTC

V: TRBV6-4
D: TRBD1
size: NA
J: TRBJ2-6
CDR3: CASSDTDRGLNGANVLTF
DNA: TGTGCCAGCAGTGACACTGACAGGGGGCTAAATGGGGCCAACGTCCTGACTTTC

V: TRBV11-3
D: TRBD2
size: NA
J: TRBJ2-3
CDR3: CASSARSASGKRADTQYF
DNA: TGTGCCAGCAGCGCTCGGTCGGCTAGCGGGAAAAGGGCGGATACGCAGTATTTT

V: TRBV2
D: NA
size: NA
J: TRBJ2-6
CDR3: CASYTPGAGANVLTF
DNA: TGTGCCAGCTATACCCCAGGGGCTGGGGCCAACGTCCTGACTTTC

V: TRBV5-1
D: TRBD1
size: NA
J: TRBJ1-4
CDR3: CASSLGQGTSVVEKLFF
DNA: TGCGCCAGCAGCCTGGGACAGGGGACAAGTGTCGTCGAAAAACTGTTTTTT

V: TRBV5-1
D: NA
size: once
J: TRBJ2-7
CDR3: CASSDQGRIYEQYF
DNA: TGCGCCAGCAGTGATCAGGGCAGGATATACGAGCAGTACTTC

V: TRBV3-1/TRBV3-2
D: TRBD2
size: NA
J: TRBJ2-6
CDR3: CASSPERGGSFDNVLTF
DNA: TGTGCCAGCAGCCCTGAGCGGGGGGGATCCTTTGACAACGTCCTGACTTTC

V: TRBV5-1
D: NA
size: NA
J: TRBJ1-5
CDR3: CASSLTTGPYQPQHF
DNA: TGCGCCAGCAGCCTGACCACAGGGCCTTATCAGCCCCAGCATTTT

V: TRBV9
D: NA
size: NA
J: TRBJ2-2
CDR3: CASSVAAVTTGELFF
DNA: TGTGCCAGCAGCGTAGCGGCTGTGACCACCGGGGAGCTGTTTTTT

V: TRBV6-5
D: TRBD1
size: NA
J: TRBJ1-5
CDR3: CASSRTGVQPQHF
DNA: TGTGCCAGCAGTAGGACAGGGGTTCAGCCCCAGCATTTT

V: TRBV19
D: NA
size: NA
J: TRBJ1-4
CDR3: CASSPFNGRDGVRTNEKLFF
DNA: TGTGCCAGTAGTCCCTTCAATGGGAGAGATGGAGTGAGGACTAATGAAAAACTGTTTTTT

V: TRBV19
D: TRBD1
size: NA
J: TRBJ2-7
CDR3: CASSIQGALYEQYF
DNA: TGTGCCAGTAGTATACAGGGGGCGCTTTACGAGCAGTACTTC

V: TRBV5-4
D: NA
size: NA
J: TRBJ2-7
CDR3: CAVSARDAPSKQYF
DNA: TGTGCCGTCTCCGCCCGGGATGCACCATCCAAGCAGTACTTC

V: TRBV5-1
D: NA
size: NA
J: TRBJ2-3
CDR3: CASSFPPGRGGATDTQYF
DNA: TGCGCCAGCAGCTTCCCCCCCGGTCGGGGCGGGGCCACAGATACGCAGTATTTT

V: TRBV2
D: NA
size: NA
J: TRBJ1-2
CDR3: CASSEDVYGYTF
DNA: TGTGCCAGCAGTGAAGACGTCTATGGCTACACCTTC

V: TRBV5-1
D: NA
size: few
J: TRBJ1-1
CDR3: CASSWGGTEAFF
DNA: TGCGCCAGCAGTTGGGGAGGCACTGAAGCTTTCTTT

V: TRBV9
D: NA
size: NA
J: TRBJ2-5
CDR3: CASSVAPYGGTQYF
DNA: TGTGCCAGCAGCGTAGCACCCTACGGCGGGACCCAGTACTTC

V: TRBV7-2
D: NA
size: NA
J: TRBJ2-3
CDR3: CASSLDRSRDTQYF
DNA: TGTGCCAGCAGCTTAGATCGCAGCCGAGATACGCAGTATTTT

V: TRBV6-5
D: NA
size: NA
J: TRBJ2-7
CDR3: CASSYSYGLGTYEQYF
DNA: TGTGCCAGCAGTTACTCGTATGGCTTAGGGACCTACGAGCAGTACTTC